The 24 T cell receptor beta chains presented below share a single source sample, sequenced in a study of cytotoxic CD8 clonotypes in ibrutinib-treated CLL. Produced via immunoSEQ multiplex PCR; TCRdb's table is partial and in-frame only. The profile shows some 160,000 clones, more than 65% of them singletons. Sequenced here: PBMCs, sampled after 12 months of ibrutinib treatment. These receptors were taken from a human donor with chronic lymphocytic leukemia.

The CDR3: CASSHRQGSEFTDTQYF. The CDR3 bases are TGTGCCAGCAGCCATCGACAGGGGAGCGAATTCACAGATACGCAGTATTTT. The gene calls are TRBV13 and TRBJ2-3; 8 nucleotides match TRBD1. CDR1 and CDR2 (germline): PRHDT, FYEKMQ (reference sequence). The CDR3 is 17 residues long. With V trimmed by 5 bases and J by 2 bases, 12 bases remained unmatched.

The V and J genes are TRBV5-1 and TRBJ1-2; perhaps TRBD1 as D (5 bases). Between the trimmed V and J ends, which lost 0 bases and 6 bases, there was a span of 15 bases. Germline values: CDR1 SGHRS, CDR2 YFSETQ. The CDR3 sequence is 15 residues long. DNA for the CDR3: TGCGCCAGCAGCTTGGGGGACCGGGGCGACGATGGCTACACCTTC. Translated, it gives CASSLGDRGDDGYTF. Looking up the rest from reference TRBV5-1 and TRBJ1-2 gives the full variable domain: KAGVTQTPRYLIKTRGQQVTLSCSPISGHRSVSWYQQTPGQGLQFLFEYFSETQRNKGNFPGRFSGRQFSNSRSEMNVSTLELGDSALYLCASSLGDRGDDGYTFGSGTRLTVV.

This clone was observed many times. Other DNA sequences in the sample encode the same CDR3. The J gene is TRBJ1-6, the V gene TRBV28, with a tentative D call TRBD1 (6 bases). In germline, CDR1 is MDHEN, CDR2 SYDVKM. The CDR3 has 12 residues. Trimming removed 8 bases from V and 16 bases from J, with 18 bases in between. CDR3 loop: CASVPPRGHLHF. The DNA for the CDR3 is TGTGCCAGCGTCCCCCCCCGGGGACATCTCCACTTT.

This chain joins TRBV28 and TRBJ1-1, with TRBD1 matching 12 bases. This CDR3 has 15 amino acids. The V and J ends lost 4 bases and 6 bases, in that order; junction bases with no gene match: 6. Germline assignment: CDR1 MDHEN and CDR2 SYDVKM. CDR3: CASSYGDRGLAEAFF. DNA of the CDR3: TGTGCCAGCAGTTACGGGGACAGGGGGCTCGCTGAAGCTTTCTTT.

The chain employs TRBV2 and TRBJ2-4; no firm D call. The CDR3 length is 14 residues. V dropped 6 bases and J dropped 0 bases, with 9 bases sitting between them. Germline assignment: CDR1 SNHLY and CDR2 FYNNEI. DNA of the CDR3: TGTGCCAGCAGGGCGACGGTAGCCAAAAACATTCAGTACTTC. Translation: CASRATVAKNIQYF.

The chain couples TRBV2 to TRBJ1-5, with 7 bases fitting TRBD1. The CDR3 is 15 residues long. CDR1 and CDR2 (germline): SNHLY, FYNNEI. V shed 6 bases and J 9 bases; nucleotides not matched to a gene: 14. The CDR3 loop is CASRKGEGASPPQHF. The CDR3 DNA is TGTGCCAGCAGAAAGGGGGAGGGGGCTAGCCCGCCCCAGCATTTT. The full variable domain, completed using reference TRBV2 and TRBJ1-5, is EPEVTQTPSHQVTQMGQEVILRCVPISNHLYFYWYRQILGQKVEFLVSFYNNEISEKSEIFDDQFSVERPDGSNFTLKIRSTKLEDSAMYFCASRKGEGASPPQHFGDGTRLSIL.

The J gene is TRBJ2-7, the V gene TRBV2; D not resolved. Trimming stripped 2 bases from V and 2 bases from J, with 10 bases between. Germline V gene lookup returns CDR1 SNHLY and CDR2 FYNNEI. The CDR3 consists of 14 residues. CDR3 DNA: TGTGCCAGCAGTGAAAACCTAGGCACCTACGAGCAGTACTTC. It encodes CASSENLGTYEQYF.

The chain has TRBV4-3 and TRBJ1-5; no clear D gene. Germline lookup yields CDR1 LGHNA and CDR2 YSLEER. CDR3 length: 13 amino acids. Trimming took 0 bases from V and 6 from J, leaving 6 bases between them. CDR3 amino acids: CASSQDKGQPQHF. CDR3 nucleotides: TGCGCCAGCAGCCAAGATAAGGGTCAGCCCCAGCATTTT.

The V gene is TRBV4-3, the J gene TRBJ2-7, with a possible D match to TRBD1 (6 bases). Germline loops: CDR1 LGHNA, CDR2 YSLEER. The CDR3 runs to 15 residues. The V and J ends lost 4 bases and 0 bases respectively, with 13 bases between them. CDR3 bases: TGCGCCAGCAGCCGCCGAGGACAGAGCTCCTACGAGCAGTACTTC. The encoded protein is CASSRRGQSSYEQYF.

This clone came up once. This chain uses TRBV19 with TRBJ1-2; 10 positions agree with TRBD1. Per the germline V gene, CDR1 is LNHDA and CDR2 is SQIVND (reference sequence). V was pared by 7 bases and J by 4 bases, with 3 bases of the junction left unmatched. This CDR3 has 13 amino acids. CDR3 amino acids: CASIRTGGYGYTF. CDR3 sequence (DNA): TGTGCCAGTATCCGGACAGGGGGCTATGGCTACACCTTC.

This clone was counted once. The V and J genes are TRBV5-5 and TRBJ2-7; 11 positions match TRBD2. CDR3 length: 15 amino acids. CDR1 is SGHKS, CDR2 YYEKEE, per germline (reference sequence). J was trimmed by 2 bases and V by 0 bases; bases with no gene match: 1. The CDR3 reads CASSLGLAGTYEQYF. For the CDR3, the DNA is TGTGCCAGCAGCTTGGGACTAGCGGGGACCTACGAGCAGTACTTC. The full variable domain, in which reference TRBV5-5 and TRBJ2-7 provide the parts outside the CDR3, is DAGVTQSPTHLIKTRGQQVTLRCSPISGHKSVSWYQQVLGQGPQFIFQYYEKEERGRGNFPDRFSARQFPNYSSELNVNALLLGDSALYLCASSLGLAGTYEQYFGPGTRLTVT.

CDR3 in DNA: TGTGCCAGCAGTGTGTGGGGGAACACCGGGGAGCTGTTTTTT. Translation: CASSVWGNTGELFF. The chain combines TRBV2 with TRBJ2-2; D remains unclear. The germline V gene encodes CDR1 SNHLY and CDR2 FYNNEI. Trimming left V 4 bases short and J 1 base short, with 7 bases between. The CDR3 length is 14 residues.

This clone appeared a single time. V is TRBV18 and J is TRBJ1-6; TRBD1 agrees at 7 bases. The V segment lost 6 bases and the J segment 6 bases; nucleotides outside the gene matches: 8. This CDR3 spans 15 amino acids. The germline V gene encodes CDR1 KGHSH and CDR2 LQKENI. CDR3 region: CASSPDRVGNSPLHF. DNA for the CDR3: TGTGCCAGCTCTCCAGACAGGGTGGGTAATTCACCCCTCCACTTT.

The J gene is TRBJ1-1, the V gene TRBV11-2; weak D call: TRBD1 (6 bases). This CDR3 is 13 amino acids long. V was clipped by 4 bases and J by 3 bases, with 9 bases between them. Per germline, CDR1 SGHAT and CDR2 FQNNGV. CDR3: CASSSRGDTEAFF. In nucleotides, the CDR3 is TGTGCCAGCAGCTCGAGGGGGGACACTGAAGCTTTCTTT.

The chain is built from TRBV30 and TRBJ2-7, with D possibly being TRBD1 or TRBD2 (5 bases each). V lost 2 bases to trimming and J lost 2 bases, with 13 bases between them. The length of the CDR3 is 14 residues. Germline CDR1 and CDR2: GTSNPN and SVGIG (reference sequence). As DNA, the CDR3 is TGTGCCTGGAGTAGCCGGGACGGCACCTACGAGCAGTACTTC. Its translation: CAWSSRDGTYEQYF.

The chain uses TRBV4-2 and TRBJ2-1; D tentatively fits TRBD1 or TRBD2 (5 bases each). Trimming removed 1 base at V and 10 bases at J, with 17 bases between. This CDR3 contains 15 residues. The germline CDR1 and CDR2 sequences are LGHNA and YNFKEQ. CDR3 residues: CASSQGRATSNEQFF. In nucleotides, the CDR3 is TGTGCCAGCAGCCAAGGCAGGGCTACTAGTAACGAGCAGTTCTTC.

Details on this clone: A read error may account for a junction end that differs from germline. The J gene is TRBJ2-2, the V gene TRBV7-7; TRBD2 matches at 9 bases. This CDR3 contains 17 residues. Per the germline V gene, CDR1 is SSHAT and CDR2 is FNYEAQ (reference sequence). CDR3 residues: CASSPGGRALNTGELFF. The CDR3 DNA follows: TGTGCTAGCAGCCCTGGCGGGAGGGCTCTTAACACCGGGGAGCTGTTTTTT.

J is TRBJ2-7 and V is TRBV6-4, with D possibly matching TRBD1 (5 bases). V was trimmed by 0 bases and J by 3 bases, leaving 12 bases between them. Germline V gives CDR1 MRHNA, CDR2 SNTAGT. The CDR3 is 15 amino acids. CDR3 protein: CASSDSWGPYYEQYF. CDR3 in DNA: TGTGCCAGCAGTGACTCGTGGGGCCCTTACTACGAGCAGTACTTC.

The chain links TRBV28 to TRBJ1-2, with D perhaps TRBD1 (5 bases). Looked up from germline, CDR1 is MDHEN and CDR2 is SYDVKM. The CDR3 is 13 amino acids. The V end was cut by 4 bases, the J end by 8 bases, with 14 bases between. CDR3 in DNA: TGTGCCAGCAGTTCACAGGCGCGTAAAGGCTACACCTTC. As protein: CASSSQARKGYTF.

Here the CDR3 DNA reads TGTGCCAGCAGCTGGAATTCACCCCTCCACTTT. It translates to CASSWNSPLHF. The V gene is TRBV28, the J gene TRBJ1-6; no firm D call. This CDR3 region has 11 residues. From germline, CDR1 is MDHEN and CDR2 SYDVKM. With 6 bases removed from V and 7 bases from J, the gap between germline ends came to 4 bases.

CDR3 DNA sequence: TGTGCCAGCAGCTTACGTCAGGGTCGGAACACCGGGGAGCTGTTTTTT. It translates to CASSLRQGRNTGELFF. The chain is built from TRBV7-3 and TRBJ2-2; D may be TRBD1 (5 bases). Deletions cut 2 bases from V and 1 base from J, with 11 bases between. This CDR3 is built from 16 residues. Germline CDR1 SGHTA, CDR2 FQGTGA.

This clone was counted once. The CDR3 nucleotides are TGTGCCAGCAGTTACGGGGGAAGGGAGCTGTTTTTT. Encoded protein: CASSYGGRELFF. The J gene is TRBJ2-2, the V gene TRBV6-5; D possibly uses TRBD1 or TRBD2 (5 bases each). The CDR3 is made up of 12 amino acids. The V gene's germline CDR1 is MNHEY and CDR2 SVGAGI. V shed 2 bases and J shed 9 bases, with 7 bases lying between them.

This rearrangement joins TRBV9 to TRBJ2-1; D is unclear. The germline V and J ends were trimmed by 4 bases and 5 bases, with 16 bases remaining between them. Germline values: CDR1 SGDLS, CDR2 YYNGEE. This CDR3 spans 15 amino acids. CDR3 residues: CASSFITGRDNEQFF. CDR3 in DNA: TGTGCCAGCAGCTTCATCACGGGCCGTGACAATGAGCAGTTCTTC.

This chain connects TRBV7-3 to TRBJ2-5; weak D call: TRBD1 (5 bases). Germline CDR1 SGHTA, CDR2 FQGTGA. With 2 bases removed from V and 4 bases from J, the gap between germline ends came to 17 bases. The CDR3 is 16 amino acids. In DNA, the CDR3 is TGTGCCAGCAGCTTAGATTCTCCAGGGTCACGAGAGACCCAGTACTTC. Encoded protein: CASSLDSPGSRETQYF.